These 28 T cell receptor beta chains were all obtained from the same sample, sequenced in a study of blood T cells in healthy people across ages. A second PCR of 7 to 11 cycles used a sample-barcoded 5' primer and a J-beta primer mix. TCRdb re-analysed the 5' RACE reads in MiXCR, keeping a single row per CDR3 protein. The table has hundreds of thousands of distinct CDR3 sequences, about 28% seen once. The specimen sequenced was blood. These receptors were taken from a woman older than 75 in good health.

V is TRBV14 and J is TRBJ2-2; D is possibly TRBD2 (6 bases). CDR1 and CDR2 from the germline V gene are SGHDN and FVKESK. V dropped 1 base and J dropped 3 bases, with 9 bases sitting between them. The CDR3 extends over 15 amino acids. Here the CDR3 DNA reads TGTGCCAGCAGCCAAGTGGCGGGGTACACCGGGGAGCTGTTTTTT. This encodes CASSQVAGYTGELFF.

The chain has TRBV5-1 and TRBJ1-1, with D perhaps matching TRBD1 (6 bases). There are 16 residues in the CDR3. The V gene's germline CDR1 is SGHRS and CDR2 YFSETQ. The V and J ends lost 5 bases and 0 bases respectively, with 17 bases between them. The CDR3 DNA sequence: TGCGCCAGCAGGCCGGGACATTTAGTGGTGAACACTGAAGCTTTCTTT. This gives the protein CASRPGHLVVNTEAFF.

The V and J genes are TRBV7-3 and TRBJ2-5, with 7 nucleotides matching TRBD1. The CDR3 loop spans 14 amino acids. CDR1 SGHTA and CDR2 FQGTGA come from the germline V gene. V trimming: 5 bases; J trimming: 11 bases; junction bases outside the gene matches: 14. Here the CDR3 DNA reads TGTGCCAGCAGCCCCCAAGGGCAGGGGGAGCAGCAGTACTTC. This translates into CASSPQGQGEQQYF. The whole variable domain, remainder taken from reference TRBV7-3 and TRBJ2-5, is GAGVSQTPSNKVTEKGKYVELRCDPISGHTALYWYRQSLGQGPEFLIYFQGTGAADDSGLPNDRFFAVRPEGSVSTLKIQRTERGDSAVYLCASSPQGQGEQQYFGPGTRLLVL.

The chain employs TRBV3-1 and TRBJ1-1; D is uncertain. The CDR3 is 13 amino acids. The germline V and J ends were trimmed by 3 bases and 6 bases, with 11 bases remaining between them. The V gene's germline CDR1 is LGHDT and CDR2 YNNKEL (reference sequence). The CDR3 DNA sequence: TGTGCCAGCAGCCAGGAGCAGCGCTCTGAAGCTTTCTTT. Translating gives CASSQEQRSEAFF.

The V call is TRBV5-1, the J call TRBJ2-6; D could derive from TRBD1 or TRBD2 (5 bases each). Germline CDR1 SGHRS, CDR2 YFSETQ. The length of the CDR3 is 16 residues. V lost 1 base and J 0 bases, leaving 8 bases between the germline ends. The CDR3 spells CASSLLGTSGANVLTF. The CDR3 DNA sequence: TGCGCCAGCAGCTTGTTAGGGACCTCTGGGGCCAACGTCCTGACTTTC.

The V call is TRBV20-1, the J call TRBJ1-1, with TRBD1 identical over 8 bases. V lost 5 bases and J lost 7; bases outside the gene matches: 15. The length of the CDR3 is 15 residues. Germline V gene sequence: CDR1 DFQATT, CDR2 SNEGSKA (reference sequence). This CDR3 is CSAHIVDRGGGEAFF. The CDR3 DNA follows: TGCAGTGCTCATATCGTCGACAGGGGAGGAGGTGAAGCTTTCTTT.

This clonotype has ten or more counts. The genes are TRBV10-3 and TRBJ2-7; D uncertain. In germline, CDR1 is ENHRY, CDR2 SYGVKD. V was clipped by 2 bases and J by 8 bases, with 16 bases between them. The CDR3 extends over 14 amino acids. The CDR3 sequence is CAISEPGALGKQYF. The CDR3 DNA is TGTGCCATCAGTGAGCCTGGCGCACTCGGAAAGCAGTACTTC.

The CDR3 reads CATSRDSGVKSQPQHF. The CDR3 DNA sequence: TGTGCCACCAGCAGAGATTCAGGAGTCAAGAGTCAGCCCCAGCATTTT. The J gene is TRBJ1-5, the V gene TRBV15; D unclear. Trimming stripped 0 bases from V and 6 bases from J, with 15 bases between. The CDR3 runs 16 residues. Germline CDR1 LNHNV, CDR2 YYDKDF (reference sequence).

A word on this clonotype: This may stem from a read error, because a much larger clone lies one nucleotide away. The chain has TRBV7-2 and TRBJ1-2; no clear D. The germline gives CDR1 SGHTA, CDR2 FQGNSA. This CDR3 contains 16 residues. CDR3 sequence: CVSSLGTRVTSYGYTF. CDR3 nucleotides: TGTGTCAGCAGCTTAGGTACGAGGGTAACATCCTATGGCTACACCTTC.

This clonotype was seen only a few times. A much larger clone sits a single nucleotide away, making a read error possible. The chain employs TRBV7-2 and TRBJ2-5, with 7 positions matching TRBD1. The DNA end favors TRBJ2-7, so the J call may be wrong. Germline V gene sequence: CDR1 SGHTA, CDR2 FQGNSA. This CDR3 region has 15 residues. CDR3 DNA sequence: TGTGCCGGCAGCTTAAGGGGGCAGGTCGGATACGAGCAGTACTTC. It is translated as CAGSLRGQVGYEQYF.

This clonotype was picked up many times. The chain couples TRBV6-1 to TRBJ2-7, with D possibly being TRBD1 (6 bases). Germline values: CDR1 MNHNS, CDR2 SASEGT. The germline V and J ends were trimmed by 7 bases and 1 base, with 14 bases remaining between them. This CDR3 spans 14 amino acids. CDR3 region: CASMGTLASYEQYF. The CDR3 nucleotides read TGTGCCAGCATGGGGACACTTGCTTCCTACGAGCAGTACTTC.

The table lists this clonotype with many counts. The chain links TRBV10-3 to TRBJ2-7; weak D call: TRBD1 (6 bases). This CDR3 is built from 16 residues. The germline V gene has CDR1 ENHRY and CDR2 SYGVKD. The ends were cut back, 0 bases at V and 5 bases at J, with 17 bases in the middle. CDR3: CAISESRGKGFDEQYF. In DNA form, the CDR3 reads TGTGCCATCAGTGAGTCAAGGGGGAAGGGGTTCGACGAGCAGTACTTC.

On this clonotype: Just one base apart from a much larger clone, this may be a read error. The V gene is TRBV15, the J gene TRBJ1-2, with a weak D call TRBD1 (6 bases). The CDR3 is made up of 14 amino acids. Trimming shortened V by 9 bases and J by 6 bases, and 20 bases separated the two germline ends. In germline, CDR1 is LNHNV, CDR2 YYDKDF (reference sequence). CDR3: CATIPQGRDHGYTF. The DNA for the CDR3 is TGTGCCACTATCCCACAGGGTCGGGACCATGGCTACACCTTC.

The chain recombines TRBV10-3 with TRBJ2-2, with TRBD1 as a possible D gene (6 bases). The CDR3 consists of 16 residues. Germline V gene sequence: CDR1 ENHRY, CDR2 SYGVKD. Trimming left V 1 base short and J 1 base short, with 10 bases between. The CDR3 sequence: CAISELGQWNTGELFF. CDR3 sequence (DNA): TGTGCCATCAGTGAGTTGGGACAATGGAACACCGGGGAGCTGTTTTTT.

Points on this clonotype: The junction shows a germline mismatch at one end, possibly a read error. This chain joins TRBV7-9 and TRBJ1-2; 8 bases are a match to TRBD1. CDR1 is SEHNR, CDR2 FQNEAQ, per germline (reference sequence). CDR3 length: 14 amino acids. CDR3 sequence (DNA): TGCGCCAGCAGCTACACGACAGGGGCCGGCGGCCACACCTTC. Residues: CASSYTTGAGGHTF.

Note on this clonotype: At one end, the junction sequence differs from germline, possibly due to a read error. V usage is TRBV30 and J usage is TRBJ2-7, with 8 bases fitting TRBD1. Per the germline V gene, CDR1 is GTSNPN and CDR2 is SVGIG (reference sequence). The CDR3 is 15 amino acids. Here the CDR3 DNA reads TGTGCCTGGAGACCCTTAGGGCAGGGGGCCTACGAGCGGTACTTC. Translated, it gives CAWRPLGQGAYERYF. Variable domain in full (rest from reference TRBV30 and TRBJ2-7): SQTIHQWPATLVQPVGSPLSLECTVEGTSNPNLYWYRQAAGRGLQLLFYSVGIGQISSEVPQNLSASRPQDRQFILSSKKLLLSDSGFYLCAWRPLGQGAYERYFGPGTRLTVT.

This clonotype occurred many times. The chain combines TRBV6-5 with TRBJ2-5; a weak D match, TRBD1 (6 bases). Germline V gene lookup returns CDR1 MNHEY and CDR2 SVGAGI. V lost 1 base and J lost 5, with 26 bases in between. The length of the CDR3 is 19 residues. The CDR3 is CASSYLSGSTGHSGETQYF. The DNA of the CDR3 is TGTGCCAGCAGTTACTTATCTGGGTCCACAGGGCACTCGGGGGAGACCCAGTACTTC.

Many counts were recorded for this clonotype. This chain connects TRBV12-3 or TRBV12-4 to TRBJ1-2, with TRBD1 as a possible D gene (6 bases). The CDR3 is 12 residues long. Trimming removed 8 bases at V and 6 bases at J, with 13 bases between. For the CDR3, the DNA is TGTGCCAGCCTCGGGGGGGCGCATGGCTACACCTTC. Translation: CASLGGAHGYTF.

As to this clonotype: At one end the junction does not follow the germline gene, possibly because of a read error. The chain combines TRBV20-1 with TRBJ2-5; no firm D call. Germline CDR1 DFQATT, CDR2 SNEGSKA (reference sequence). The CDR3 runs to 11 residues. CDR3 coding DNA: TGCAGTGCTATACAACAAGAGACCCGGTACTTC. Its translation: CSAIQQETRYF.

The table lists this clonotype with a count of one. The rearrangement joins TRBV7-9 to TRBJ1-5; 10 positions agree with TRBD1. The CDR3 is 18 amino acids. Looked up from germline, CDR1 is SEHNR and CDR2 is FQNEAQ (reference sequence). V lost 5 bases and J lost 0; bases outside the gene matches: 10. The CDR3 is CASSPFGQGESSNQPQHF. In nucleotides, the CDR3 is TGTGCCAGCAGCCCCTTCGGACAGGGGGAAAGTAGCAATCAGCCCCAGCATTTT.

In the case of this clonotype: A much larger clone differs by one base, so this may be a read error. This chain links TRBV20-1 with TRBJ1-2; TRBD1 aligns across 7 bases. In germline, CDR1 is DFQATT, CDR2 SNEGSKA (reference sequence). With 3 bases clipped from V and 6 bases from J, the junction kept 7 bases outside the gene matches. The length of the CDR3 is 13 residues. The CDR3 DNA sequence: TGCAGTGCTAGTGAGGGACAGAGGAATGGCTACACCTTC. Protein sequence: CSASEGQRNGYTF.

V gene TRBV5-1 combines with J gene TRBJ2-1; possibly TRBD2 for D (6 bases). There are 11 residues in the CDR3. V was trimmed by 4 bases and J by 15 bases, leaving 14 bases between them. Germline V gene data show CDR1 as SGHRS and CDR2 as YFSETQ. In DNA form, the CDR3 reads TGCGCCAGCAGCGCACGGGAGCTTCGGTTCTTC. Amino acid sequence: CASSARELRFF.

This clonotype was seen ten or more times. Written as DNA, the CDR3 is TGTGCCAGCAGCGTTCATCACGGGGGCACTGAAGCTTTCTTT. Amino acids: CASSVHHGGTEAFF. The chain employs TRBV9 and TRBJ1-1, with D maybe TRBD1 (5 bases). Per germline, CDR1 SGDLS and CDR2 YYNGEE. V gave up 2 bases and J gave up 4 bases, with 12 bases separating them. CDR3 length: 14 residues.

On this clonotype: One end of the junction varies from germline; a read error may be responsible. V and J are TRBV7-2 and TRBJ1-1, with D possibly matching TRBD1 (6 bases). The CDR3 extends over 14 amino acids. The germline V gene encodes CDR1 SGHTA and CDR2 FQGNSA. The CDR3 reads CASSHDRQNTETFF. The CDR3, as DNA: TGTGCCAGCAGCCACGACAGGCAGAACACTGAAACTTTCTTT.

A few counts support this clonotype. This rearrangement joins TRBV7-2 to TRBJ2-1; D might be TRBD2 (5 bases). This CDR3 is built from 15 residues. Per germline, CDR1 SGHTA and CDR2 FQGNSA. V lost 4 bases and J 13 bases, leaving 23 bases between the germline ends. In DNA, the CDR3 is TGTGCCAGCAGCTCAAATTCCGGGATTCCAGTCGCCCAGTTCTTC. Encoded protein: CASSSNSGIPVAQFF.

There are many counts of this clonotype. V gene TRBV7-2 combines with J gene TRBJ2-6; TRBD1 matches at 7 bases. CDR1 SGHTA and CDR2 FQGNSA come from the germline V gene. The V segment lost 3 bases and the J segment 2 bases; nucleotides outside the gene matches: 7. This CDR3 has 17 residues. CDR3: CASSFGTVTAGANVLTF. The CDR3 bases are TGTGCCAGCAGCTTTGGGACAGTAACCGCTGGGGCCAACGTCCTGACTTTC.

The chain joins TRBV6-1 to TRBJ2-1; tentatively, D is TRBD1 (5 bases). V lost 0 bases, J lost 8 bases, and 14 bases lay in between. This CDR3 contains 15 residues. From germline, CDR1 is MNHNS and CDR2 SASEGT. The CDR3 DNA sequence: TGTGCCAGCAGTGAAGCGTTAGATCTCAGGGATGAGCAGTTCTTC. Protein: CASSEALDLRDEQFF.

The chain recombines TRBV4-2 with TRBJ2-2, with D unresolved. The CDR3 runs 15 residues. Germline values: CDR1 LGHNA, CDR2 YNFKEQ. The V gene lost 0 bases and the J gene lost 7 bases, with 12 bases spanning the gap. The CDR3 protein is CASSQDMVSSGELFF. The CDR3 DNA is TGTGCCAGCAGCCAAGATATGGTTTCGAGCGGGGAGCTGTTTTTT.